In this sample, the clone carrying this T cell receptor (beta chain) turned up a few times. Antigen: not known. On the day of bone marrow donation, the related graft donor provided peripheral blood. The source of the sample is a study of T cells after posttransplantation cyclophosphamide. Broader study findings: After PTCy, TRB diversity resembled that of CNI/methotrexate controls.

Produced via immunoSEQ multiplex PCR; TCRdb's table is partial and in-frame only. The repertoire consists of 9,500 to 15,000 clones, none detected only once. The J segment lost 8 bases and the V segment lost 5 bases, leaving 10 bases of the junction unmatched. The germline V gene has CDR1 MNHNY and CDR2 SVGAGI (reference sequence). The CDR3 totals 14 residues. Sequenced: PBMCs. This clonotype originated in a woman aged 40 to 50 in good health, CMV-negative, and a related stem cell transplant donor. The V gene is TRBV6-6, the J gene TRBJ2-7, with 9 bases fitting TRBD2. This CDR3 is CASSPRTSASQQYF. In nucleotides, the CDR3 is TGTGCCAGCAGTCCGCGGACTAGCGCGAGCCAGCAGTACTTC.